This T cell receptor (beta chain) stems from a study of identical twins. The study's findings and limits: Insertions were fewer in abundant cord blood beta clonotypes, whereas memory repertoires showed none of this pattern.

In its sample, this clonotype was seen a few times. Its target is not known. TCRdb reanalysed the 5' RACE reads using MiXCR and keeps one entry per CDR3 protein. The sample carries about 530,000 distinct CDR3 sequences, 20% to 25% recorded once. CDR1 is SGHTA, CDR2 FQGTGA, per germline. Trimming took 4 bases from V and 3 from J; bases not matched to a gene: 1. This CDR3 has 13 amino acids. The data also belong to a second study, concerning yellow fever vaccine responses in identical twins.

The sequenced sample consisted of CD4+ T cells sorted from blood. The gene calls are TRBV7-3 and TRBJ2-3; TRBD2 aligns across 7 bases. The TCR was taken from a woman under 30 in good health. CDR3 nucleotides: TGTGCCAGCAGCTCGCGGGAGACAGATACGCAGTATTTT. It encodes CASSSRETDTQYF.